This T cell receptor (beta chain) was identified during a study of T-cell reconstitution after alpha-beta-depleted transplantation in children listed by TCRdb under 2016. About the study as a whole: T-cell immune reconstitution after TCRalphabeta/CD19-depleted allogeneic hematopoietic cell transplantation in children was quantitatively tracked in the study by means of TCR repertoire profiling.

Turning to this clonotype: The antigen it binds to is not known. Within one base of it there is no much larger clone, and no base qualities were kept.

The method was PCR. The sequencer was an Illumina HiSeq 2500. TCR library preparation used molecular barcoding, with unique molecular identifiers applied to normalize quantification of the TCRbeta repertoire. TCRdb itself trimmed the public reads at Q25 with fastp, ran MiXCR and retained productive beta chains. One record per CDR3 amino acid sequence lists the most common genes and DNA. This sample is represented by around 400,000 distinct CDR3 sequences; about a fifth of them were singletons. Together, the top ten hold 3.8% of the sample. The CDR3 starts with the cysteine, ends with the phenylalanine, and has 15 residues. Only CDR3 DNA remains: 45 bases, in frame from the first base. Via the germline V gene, CDR1 is ENHRY and CDR2 SYGVKD. The junction carries 19 bases between V and J, which are trimmed by 10 bases and 4 bases respectively.

This sequence originates from a human donor who donated a stem cell graft to a child with acute myeloid leukemia. The receptor chain draws on TRBV10-3 and TRBJ2-2; the D gene lacks a confident call. Sequenced here: PBMCs from the stem cell graft donor, sampled from the stem cell graft. In nucleotide form, the sequence is TGTGCCAGCCGCGACCCCCTAAAGGGCACCGGGGAGCTGTTTTTT. Its protein product is CASRDPLKGTGELFF.